This T cell receptor beta chain was recorded in a study of blood T cells in healthy people across ages. Whole-study results and caveats: Bulk PBMC profiling left naive and antigen-experienced comparisons inconclusive. Estimates of total diversity, which came from one million sequenced T cells, were considered to be underestimates.

Germline V lookup: CDR1 MNHEY, CDR2 SVGAGI. Losses at the gene ends were 5 bases for V and 2 bases for J; bases not matched to a gene: 6. The CDR3 has 15 amino acids. The authors drew about 9.9 milliliters of peripheral blood from each donor. This clonotype was recorded at least ten times. Antigen: not known. A J-beta primer mix and a sample-barcoded 5' primer were used in a second PCR of roughly 6 to 11 cycles. Tagging of each cDNA molecule was performed by a template-switch adaptor with 12 random nucleotides. A single record per CDR3 protein comes from TCRdb applying MiXCR to the 5' RACE reads. The sample yields about 580,000 distinct CDR3 sequences, roughly 48% seen once.

The sample was blood. The TCR sequence derives from a man aged 80 or over in good health. This chain joins TRBV6-5 and TRBJ2-7; 10 bases are a match to TRBD1. CDR3 nucleotides: TGTGCCAGCAGTCGCGGTGGGACAGGGGCCTACGAGCAGTACTTC. This encodes CASSRGGTGAYEQYF.